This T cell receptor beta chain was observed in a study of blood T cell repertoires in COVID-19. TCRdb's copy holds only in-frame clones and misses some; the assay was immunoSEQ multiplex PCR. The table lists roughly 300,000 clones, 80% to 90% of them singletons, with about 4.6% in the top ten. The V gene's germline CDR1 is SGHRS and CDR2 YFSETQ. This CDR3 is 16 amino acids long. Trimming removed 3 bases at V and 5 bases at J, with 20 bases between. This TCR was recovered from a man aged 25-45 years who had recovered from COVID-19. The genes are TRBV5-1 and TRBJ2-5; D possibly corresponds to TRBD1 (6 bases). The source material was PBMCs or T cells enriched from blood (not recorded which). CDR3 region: CASSSGHENPAETQYF. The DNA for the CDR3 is TGCGCCAGCAGCTCGGGACACGAAAACCCGGCGGAGACCCAGTACTTC.